This T cell receptor beta chain was sequenced for a study of cytomegalovirus exposure and HLA in healthy donors. Findings of the study overall: The presence/absence work took it that sequencing depth was about the same across donors.

This PCR relied on a set of 60 Vbeta primers and 13 Jbeta primers. The repertoire was sequenced with immunoSEQ multiplex PCR; TCRdb's copy has only in-frame clones and lacks some. The sample has hundreds of thousands of clones; 80% to 90% are singletons. This clone was detected once. Its antigen remains unidentified. The sequence came from a woman aged 18-29 years in good health and CMV-seronegative. The sequencing sample was made of PBMCs.

DNA for the CDR3: TGCGCCAGCAGCCAAGAGTGGGGGCGCTACCCTACGCAGTATTTT. Protein product: CASSQEWGRYPTQYF. The chain carries TRBV4-1 and TRBJ2-3; D may be TRBD1 (6 bases). Germline CDR1 and CDR2: MGHRA and YSYEKL. Trimming removed 0 bases from V and 8 bases from J, with 15 bases in between. CDR3 length: 15 residues.